Presented here are 9 T cell receptor beta chains from one specimen sequenced in a study of blood T cell repertoires in COVID-19. Sequencing used immunoSEQ multiplex PCR; TCRdb keeps in-frame clones, though not all of them. This table holds about 49,000 clones, about 89% found once. The sequencing input was peripheral blood. These receptors originate from a woman older than 75 with COVID-19, enrolled during active disease.

The chain recombines TRBV29-1 with TRBJ1-2; 7 bases are a match to TRBD1. After removal of 4 bases from V and 2 bases from J, the junction contained 4 bases not matched to a gene. The germline V gene has CDR1 SQVTM and CDR2 ANQGSEA. The CDR3 length is 13 residues. CDR3 bases: TGCAGCGTTGCGCAGGGGGTAAACTATGGCTACACCTTC. Its translation is CSVAQGVNYGYTF.

This clone turned up a few times. The chain employs TRBV7-2 and TRBJ2-1; 10 bases are a match to TRBD2. CDR3 length: 17 residues. Germline CDR1 is SGHTA and CDR2 is FQGNSA. V lost 5 bases and J lost 7; bases outside the gene matches: 14. In nucleotides, the CDR3 is TGTGCCAGCAGCCCGATGCCTAGCGGGAGATCTGGGAATGAGCAGTTCTTC. It is translated as CASSPMPSGRSGNEQFF. Variable domain in full (rest from reference TRBV7-2 and TRBJ2-1): GAGVSQSPSNKVTEKGKDVELRCDPISGHTALYWYRQSLGQGLEFLIYFQGNSAPDKSGLPSDRFSAERTGGSVSTLTIQRTQQEDSAVYLCASSPMPSGRSGNEQFFGPGTRLTVL.

This chain uses TRBV30 with TRBJ2-2, with D possibly matching TRBD1 (6 bases). Per the germline V gene, CDR1 is GTSNPN and CDR2 is SVGIG (reference sequence). V lost 5 bases, J lost 6 bases, and 13 bases lay in between. The CDR3 has 13 amino acids. CDR3: CAWRHRAPGELFF. The CDR3 coding sequence is TGTGCCTGGCGGCACAGGGCCCCCGGGGAGCTGTTTTTT.

The chain combines TRBV2 with TRBJ1-2; 8 bases agree with TRBD1. V dropped 2 bases and J dropped 4; count of bases not matched to a gene: 6. The CDR3 contains 15 residues. CDR1 SNHLY and CDR2 FYNNEI come from the germline V gene. The DNA for the CDR3 is TGTGCCAGCAGTGAATTGACAGGGGAACTCTATGGCTACACCTTC. This gives the protein CASSELTGELYGYTF.

The chain uses TRBV29-1 and TRBJ2-7; D is possibly TRBD1 (5 bases). This CDR3 comprises 14 residues. CDR1 is SQVTM and CDR2 is ANQGSEA in the germline V gene. Trimming cost V 4 bases and J 3 bases, with 16 bases left between them. Here the CDR3 reads CSVGGLQGVYEQYF. Written as DNA, the CDR3 is TGCAGCGTTGGGGGCCTCCAGGGTGTCTACGAGCAGTACTTC.

The chain combines TRBV9 with TRBJ2-7; D is ambiguous. V lost 3 bases and J lost 4, with 11 bases in between. CDR1 and CDR2 (germline): SGDLS, YYNGEE. The CDR3 consists of 13 residues. CDR3 nucleotides: TGTGCCAGCAGCGCCGGCTCGGGTTACGAGCAGTACTTC. Translation: CASSAGSGYEQYF.

The gene calls are TRBV5-1 and TRBJ1-3; no clear D gene. CDR1 is SGHRS, CDR2 YFSETQ, per germline. The CDR3 totals 13 residues. V gave up 1 base and J gave up 4 bases, with 6 bases separating them. This chain's CDR3 is CASSLTEGNTIYF. In DNA, the CDR3 is TGCGCCAGCAGCTTGACGGAGGGAAACACCATATATTTT.

This chain links TRBV7-3 with TRBJ2-1, with 12 bases identical to TRBD2. This CDR3 region has 15 residues. V shed 5 bases and J 8 bases; nucleotides not matched to a gene: 7. CDR1 SGHTA and CDR2 FQGTGA come from the germline V gene. The CDR3 sequence is CASSPGLAGLYEQFF. CDR3 nucleotides: TGTGCCAGCAGCCCGGGACTAGCGGGTCTTTATGAGCAGTTCTTC.

The chain links TRBV28 to TRBJ2-1; the match to TRBD2 covers 8 bases. The germline CDR1 and CDR2 sequences are MDHEN and SYDVKM. The CDR3 is 18 residues long. Trimming took 6 bases from V and 6 from J; bases not matched to a gene: 19. This chain's CDR3 is CASRSVPVAGRPLNEQFF. The CDR3 bases are TGTGCCAGCAGGAGTGTCCCAGTAGCGGGACGACCCCTCAATGAGCAGTTCTTC.